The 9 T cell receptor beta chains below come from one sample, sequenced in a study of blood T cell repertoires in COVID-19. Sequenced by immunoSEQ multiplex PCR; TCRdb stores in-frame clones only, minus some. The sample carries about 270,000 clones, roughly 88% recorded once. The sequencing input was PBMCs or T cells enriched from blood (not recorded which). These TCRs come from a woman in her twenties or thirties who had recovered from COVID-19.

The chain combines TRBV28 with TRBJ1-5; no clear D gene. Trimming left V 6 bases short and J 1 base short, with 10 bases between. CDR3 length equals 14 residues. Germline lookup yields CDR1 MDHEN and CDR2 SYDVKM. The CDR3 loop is CASSHRGSNQPQHF. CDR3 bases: TGTGCCAGCAGCCACCGAGGGAGCAATCAGCCCCAGCATTTT.

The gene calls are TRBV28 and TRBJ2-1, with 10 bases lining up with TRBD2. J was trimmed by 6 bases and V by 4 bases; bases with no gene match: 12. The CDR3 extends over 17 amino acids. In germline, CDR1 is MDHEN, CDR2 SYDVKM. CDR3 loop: CASSWLAGVSLGNEQFF. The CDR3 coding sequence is TGTGCCAGCAGTTGGCTAGCGGGAGTTTCATTGGGCAATGAGCAGTTCTTC.

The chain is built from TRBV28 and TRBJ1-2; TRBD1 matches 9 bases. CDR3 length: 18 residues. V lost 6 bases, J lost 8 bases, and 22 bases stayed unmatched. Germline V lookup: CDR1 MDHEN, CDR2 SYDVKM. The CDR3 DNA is TGTGCCAGCAGCTTCCGGGGGACAGGGAATAGGGAGTTCTTAGGCTACACCTTC. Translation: CASSFRGTGNREFLGYTF.

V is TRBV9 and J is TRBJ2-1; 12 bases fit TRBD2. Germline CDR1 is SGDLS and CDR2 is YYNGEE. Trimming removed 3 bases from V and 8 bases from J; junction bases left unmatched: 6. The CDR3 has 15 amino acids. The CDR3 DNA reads TGTGCCAGCAGCGCTAGCGGGAGGGCCGTCGATGAGCAGTTCTTC. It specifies CASSASGRAVDEQFF.

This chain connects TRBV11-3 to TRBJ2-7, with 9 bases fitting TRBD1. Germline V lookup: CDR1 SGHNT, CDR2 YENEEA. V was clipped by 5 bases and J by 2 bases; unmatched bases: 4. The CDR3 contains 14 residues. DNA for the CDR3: TGTGCCAGCAGCCGGACAGGGGTGCCCTACGAGCAGTACTTC. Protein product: CASSRTGVPYEQYF.

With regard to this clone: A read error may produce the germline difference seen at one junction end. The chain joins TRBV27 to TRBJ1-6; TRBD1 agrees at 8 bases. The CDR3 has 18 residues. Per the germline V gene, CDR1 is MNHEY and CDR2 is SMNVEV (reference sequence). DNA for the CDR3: TGTGCCAGCTGTTTTCTGAGGACAGGGCGCATCAATAATTCACCCCTCCACTTT. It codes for CASCFLRTGRINNSPLHF.

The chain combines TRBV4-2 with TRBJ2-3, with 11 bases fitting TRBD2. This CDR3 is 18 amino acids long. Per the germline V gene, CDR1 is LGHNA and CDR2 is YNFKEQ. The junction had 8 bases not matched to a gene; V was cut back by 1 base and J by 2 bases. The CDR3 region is CASSQVLAGLAVTDTQYF. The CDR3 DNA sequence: TGTGCCAGCAGCCAAGTACTCGCGGGACTAGCGGTCACAGATACGCAGTATTTT.

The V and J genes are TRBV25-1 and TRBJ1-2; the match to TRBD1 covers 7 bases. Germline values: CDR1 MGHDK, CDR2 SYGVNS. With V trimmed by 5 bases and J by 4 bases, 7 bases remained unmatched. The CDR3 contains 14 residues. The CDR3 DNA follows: TGTGCCAGCAGTCCCCCCGGGACAGCCTATGGCTACACCTTC. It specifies CASSPPGTAYGYTF.

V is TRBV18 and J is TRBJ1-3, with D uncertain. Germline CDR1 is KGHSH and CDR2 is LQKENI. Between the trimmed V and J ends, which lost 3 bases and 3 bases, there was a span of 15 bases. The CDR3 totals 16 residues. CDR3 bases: TGTGCCAGCTCACCCTATACAGAGAACCTTGGAAACACCATATATTTT. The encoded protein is CASSPYTENLGNTIYF. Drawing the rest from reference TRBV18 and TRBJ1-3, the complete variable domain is NAGVMQNPRHLVRRRGQEARLRCSPMKGHSHVYWYRQLPEEGLKFMVYLQKENIIDESGMPKERFSAEFPKEGPSILRIQQVVRGDSAAYFCASSPYTENLGNTIYFGEGSWLTVV.